The clone carrying this T cell receptor beta chain has at least ten counts. The library was built from about 0.4 ug RNA with molecular barcoded adaptors for alpha/delta and beta/gamma chains. TCRdb re-called the reads with MiXCR, one entry per CDR3 protein. This table holds 25,000 to 35,000 distinct CDR3 sequences, approximately 17% found once. These data belong to a study of read filtering for tumor transcriptome and immune sequencing. Germline lookup yields CDR1 SGHTA and CDR2 FQGNSA. The CDR3 extends over 15 amino acids. Losses at the gene ends were 7 bases for V and 0 bases for J; bases not matched to a gene: 9.

This TCR came from a donor aged 40 or over with multiple myeloma. Sequences were obtained from a population of CD138-negative cells sorted from bone marrow. This chain uses TRBV7-2 with TRBJ2-7; the match to TRBD1 covers 7 bases. This CDR3 is CASNPGSGGSYEQYF. Written as DNA, the CDR3 is TGTGCCAGCAACCCCGGGTCAGGGGGCTCCTACGAGCAGTACTTC.